Following are 2 T cell receptor beta chains from one sample sequenced in a study of blood T cell repertoires in COVID-19. Only in-frame clones appear in the TCRdb table, and some are missing; sequencing was by immunoSEQ multiplex PCR. The table records approximately 230,000 clones, 85% to 90% of them present only once. Sequenced sample: PBMCs or T cells enriched from blood (not recorded which). The receptors come from a man in his forties who had recovered from COVID-19.

The chain carries TRBV3-1 (or the pseudogene TRBV3-2) and TRBJ1-1, with a tentative D call TRBD1 (6 bases). Trimming removed 6 bases from V and 4 bases from J, with 12 bases in between. The CDR3 has 13 amino acids. Germline V gene data show CDR1 as LGHDT and CDR2 as YNNKEL (reference sequence). As DNA, the CDR3 is TGTGCCAGCAGGGCGACAGGAAGCACTGAAGCTTTCTTT. Translated, it gives CASRATGSTEAFF.

This CDR3 reads CASEPIRGRPNTGELFF. CDR3 nucleotide sequence: TGTGCCAGTGAACCCATAAGGGGTCGACCCAACACCGGGGAGCTGTTTTTT. This sequence joins TRBV19 and TRBJ2-2, with TRBD1 as a possible D gene (5 bases). V shed 8 bases and J shed 2 bases, with 21 bases lying between them. Germline V lookup: CDR1 LNHDA, CDR2 SQIVND (reference sequence). The CDR3 length is 17 residues.